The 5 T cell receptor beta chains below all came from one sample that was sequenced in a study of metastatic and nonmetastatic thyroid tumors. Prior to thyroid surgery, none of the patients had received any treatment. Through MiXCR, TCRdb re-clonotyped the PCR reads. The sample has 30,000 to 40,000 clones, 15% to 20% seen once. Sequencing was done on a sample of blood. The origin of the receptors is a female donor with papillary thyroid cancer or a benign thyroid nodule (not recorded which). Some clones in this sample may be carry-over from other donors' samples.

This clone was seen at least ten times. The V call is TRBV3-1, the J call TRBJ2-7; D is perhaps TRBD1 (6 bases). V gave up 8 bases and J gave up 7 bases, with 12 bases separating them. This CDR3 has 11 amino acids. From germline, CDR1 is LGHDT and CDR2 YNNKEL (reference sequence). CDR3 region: CASATRGEQYF. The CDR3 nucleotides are TGTGCCAGCGCCACAAGGGGGGAGCAGTACTTC.

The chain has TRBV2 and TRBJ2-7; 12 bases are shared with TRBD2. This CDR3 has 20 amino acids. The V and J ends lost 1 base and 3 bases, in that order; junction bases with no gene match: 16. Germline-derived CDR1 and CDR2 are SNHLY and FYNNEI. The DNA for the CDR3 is TGTGCCAGCAGTGAAGTTCTCTTGCGTCTAGCGGGGGGGCAGGGCTACGAGCAGTACTTC. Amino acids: CASSEVLLRLAGGQGYEQYF.

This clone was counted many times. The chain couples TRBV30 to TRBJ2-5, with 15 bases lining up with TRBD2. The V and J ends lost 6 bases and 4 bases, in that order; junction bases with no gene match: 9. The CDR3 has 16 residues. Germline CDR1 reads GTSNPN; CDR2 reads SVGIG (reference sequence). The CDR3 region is CACASRTSGRVETQYF. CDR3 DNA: TGTGCCTGCGCCTCCCGGACTAGCGGGAGGGTAGAGACCCAGTACTTC.

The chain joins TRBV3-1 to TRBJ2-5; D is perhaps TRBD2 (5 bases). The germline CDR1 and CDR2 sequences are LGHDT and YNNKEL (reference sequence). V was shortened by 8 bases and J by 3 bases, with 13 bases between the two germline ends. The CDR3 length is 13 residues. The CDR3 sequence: CASGPTREETQYF. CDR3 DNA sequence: TGTGCCAGCGGACCTACTAGGGAAGAGACCCAGTACTTC.

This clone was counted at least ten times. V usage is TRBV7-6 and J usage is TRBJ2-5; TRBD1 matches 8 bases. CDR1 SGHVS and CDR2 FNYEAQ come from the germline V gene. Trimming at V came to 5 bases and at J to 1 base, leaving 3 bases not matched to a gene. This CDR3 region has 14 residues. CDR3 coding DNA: TGTGCCAGCAGCGTCGGGACAGGCCAAGAGACCCAGTACTTC. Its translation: CASSVGTGQETQYF. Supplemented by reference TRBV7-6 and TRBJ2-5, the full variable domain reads GAGVSQSPRYKVTKRGQDVALRCDPISGHVSLYWYRQALGQGPEFLTYFNYEAQQDKSGLPNDRFSAERPEGSISTLTIQRTEQRDSAMYRCASSVGTGQETQYFGPGTRLLVL.